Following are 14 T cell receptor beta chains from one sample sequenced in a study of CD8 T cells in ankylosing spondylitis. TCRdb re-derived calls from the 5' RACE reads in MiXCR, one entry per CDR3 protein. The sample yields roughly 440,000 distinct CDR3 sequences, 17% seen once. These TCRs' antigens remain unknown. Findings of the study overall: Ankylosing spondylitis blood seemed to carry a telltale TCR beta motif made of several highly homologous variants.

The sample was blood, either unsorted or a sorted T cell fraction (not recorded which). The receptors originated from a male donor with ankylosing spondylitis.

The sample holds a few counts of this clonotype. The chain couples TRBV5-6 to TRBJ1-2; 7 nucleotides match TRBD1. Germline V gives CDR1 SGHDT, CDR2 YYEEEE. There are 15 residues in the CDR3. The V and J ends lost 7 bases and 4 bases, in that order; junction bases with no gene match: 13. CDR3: CASAPQTGSSYGYTF. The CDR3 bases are TGTGCCAGCGCGCCCCAGACAGGGTCAAGCTATGGCTACACCTTC.

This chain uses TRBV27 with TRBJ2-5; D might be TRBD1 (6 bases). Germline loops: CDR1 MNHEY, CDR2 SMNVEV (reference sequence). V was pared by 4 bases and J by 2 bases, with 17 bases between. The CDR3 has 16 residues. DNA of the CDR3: TGTGCCAGCAGTTCGCTCAGGGGTTCGGCACAAGAGACCCAGTACTTC. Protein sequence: CASSSLRGSAQETQYF.

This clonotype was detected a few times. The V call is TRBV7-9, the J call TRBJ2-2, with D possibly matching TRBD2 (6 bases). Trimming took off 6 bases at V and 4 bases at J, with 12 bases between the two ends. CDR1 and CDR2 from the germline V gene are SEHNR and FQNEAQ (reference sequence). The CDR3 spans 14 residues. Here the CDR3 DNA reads TGTGCCAGCAGGATCGGGGGAGGCACCGGGGAGCTGTTTTTT. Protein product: CASRIGGGTGELFF.

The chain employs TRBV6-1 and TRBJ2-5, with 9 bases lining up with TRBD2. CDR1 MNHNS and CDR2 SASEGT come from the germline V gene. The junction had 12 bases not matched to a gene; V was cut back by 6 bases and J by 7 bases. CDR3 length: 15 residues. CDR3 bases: TGTGCCAGCAGCCCACAGCCTAGCGGGATTGTGACCCAGTACTTC. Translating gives CASSPQPSGIVTQYF.

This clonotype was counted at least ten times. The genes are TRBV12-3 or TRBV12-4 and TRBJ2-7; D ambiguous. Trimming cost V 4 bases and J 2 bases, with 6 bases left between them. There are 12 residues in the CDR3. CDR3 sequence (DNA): TGTGCCAGCAGTTCCGGAACCTACGAGCAGTACTTC. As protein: CASSSGTYEQYF.

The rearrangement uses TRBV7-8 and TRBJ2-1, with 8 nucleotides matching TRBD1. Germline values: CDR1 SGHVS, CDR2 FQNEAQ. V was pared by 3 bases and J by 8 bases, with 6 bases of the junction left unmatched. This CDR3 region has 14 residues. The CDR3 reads CASSLQGALDEQFF. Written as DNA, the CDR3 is TGTGCCAGCAGCTTGCAGGGGGCATTGGATGAGCAGTTCTTC. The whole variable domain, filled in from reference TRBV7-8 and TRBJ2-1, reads GAGVSQSPRYKVAKRGQDVALRCDPISGHVSLFWYQQALGQGPEFLTYFQNEAQLDKSGLPSDRFFAERPEGSVSTLKIQRTQQEDSAVYLCASSLQGALDEQFFGPGTRLTVL.

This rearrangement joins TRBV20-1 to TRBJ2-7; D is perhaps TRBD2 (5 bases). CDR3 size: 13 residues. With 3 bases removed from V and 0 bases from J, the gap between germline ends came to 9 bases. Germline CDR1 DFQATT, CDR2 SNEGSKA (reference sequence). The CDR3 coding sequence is TGCAGTGCTAGTCGAGGGAACTCCTACGAGCAGTACTTC. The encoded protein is CSASRGNSYEQYF.

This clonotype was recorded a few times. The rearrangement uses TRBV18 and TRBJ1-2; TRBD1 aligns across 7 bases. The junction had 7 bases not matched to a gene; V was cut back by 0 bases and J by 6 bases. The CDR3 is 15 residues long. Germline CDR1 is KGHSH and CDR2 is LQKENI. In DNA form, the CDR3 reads TGTGCCAGCTCACCACCTATCTCAGGGGGTAATGGCTACACCTTC. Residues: CASSPPISGGNGYTF. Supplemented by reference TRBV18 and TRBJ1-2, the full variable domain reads NAGVMQNPRHLVRRRGQEARLRCSPMKGHSHVYWYRQLPEEGLKFMVYLQKENIIDESGMPKERFSAEFPKEGPSILRIQQVVRGDSAAYFCASSPPISGGNGYTFGSGTRLTVV.

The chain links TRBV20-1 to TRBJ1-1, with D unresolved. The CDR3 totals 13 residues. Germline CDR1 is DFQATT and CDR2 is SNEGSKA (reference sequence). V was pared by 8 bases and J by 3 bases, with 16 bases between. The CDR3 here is CSPGHGRDTEAFF. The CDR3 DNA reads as TGCAGTCCCGGCCACGGGAGGGACACTGAAGCTTTCTTT.

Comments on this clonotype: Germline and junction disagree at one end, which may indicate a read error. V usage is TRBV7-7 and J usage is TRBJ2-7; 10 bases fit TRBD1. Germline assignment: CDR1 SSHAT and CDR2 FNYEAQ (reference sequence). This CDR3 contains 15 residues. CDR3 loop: CASSLVDRGYLEQYF. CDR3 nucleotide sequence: TGTGCTAGCAGCTTGGTGGACAGGGGGTATCTGGAGCAGTACTTC.

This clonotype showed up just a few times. The CDR3 here is CASRKGGSGETQYF. DNA of the CDR3: TGTGCCAGCAGGAAAGGGGGATCGGGGGAGACCCAGTACTTC. V gene TRBV5-5 combines with J gene TRBJ2-5; tentative D call: TRBD1 (6 bases). Germline CDR1 and CDR2: SGHKS and YYEKEE (reference sequence). V was trimmed by 5 bases and J by 5 bases, leaving 16 bases between them. CDR3 length: 14 residues.

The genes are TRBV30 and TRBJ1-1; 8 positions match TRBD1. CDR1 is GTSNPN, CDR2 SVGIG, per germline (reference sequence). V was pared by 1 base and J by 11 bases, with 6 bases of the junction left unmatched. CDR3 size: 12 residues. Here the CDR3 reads CAWSGWTGRAFF. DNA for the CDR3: TGTGCCTGGAGTGGTTGGACAGGGAGGGCTTTCTTT.

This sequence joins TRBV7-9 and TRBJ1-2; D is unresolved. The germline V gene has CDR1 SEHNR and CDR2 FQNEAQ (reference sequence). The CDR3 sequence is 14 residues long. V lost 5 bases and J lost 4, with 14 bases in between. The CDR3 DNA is TGTGCCAGCAGCCCCTGGACGGTAACCTATGGCTACACCTTC. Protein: CASSPWTVTYGYTF.

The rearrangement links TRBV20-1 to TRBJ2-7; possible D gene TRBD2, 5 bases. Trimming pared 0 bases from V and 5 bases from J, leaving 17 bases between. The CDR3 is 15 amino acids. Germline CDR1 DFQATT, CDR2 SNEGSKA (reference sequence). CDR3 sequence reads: CSARDPGLSLDEQYF. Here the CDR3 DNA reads TGCAGTGCTAGAGACCCCGGACTTTCCCTGGACGAGCAGTACTTC.